The next 28 T cell receptor beta chains were all read from a single sample in a study of T cells after yellow fever vaccination. Each CDR3 protein gets one entry after TCRdb re-called the 5' RACE reads with MiXCR. The repertoire holds some 320,000 distinct CDR3 sequences, about 4% seen once, with about 26% in the top ten. The input for sequencing was PBMCs, taken 5 days after the yellow fever booster vaccination. The source is a man in his late teens or twenties who received the YFV17D yellow fever vaccine.

This clonotype occurred a few times. The chain recombines TRBV28 with TRBJ1-2; TRBD1 matches 8 bases. V shed 7 bases, J shed 1 base, and the junction held 8 bases outside the gene matches. The CDR3 runs to 15 residues. Germline CDR1 and CDR2: MDHEN and SYDVKM. CDR3 coding DNA: TGTGCCAGCACCGTGACAGGGGCCCGTAACTATGGCTACACCTTC. Amino acids: CASTVTGARNYGYTF.

The chain employs TRBV7-9 and TRBJ2-1; no definite D call. Germline CDR1 SEHNR, CDR2 FQNEAQ (reference sequence). The V gene lost 6 bases and the J gene lost 2 bases, with 14 bases spanning the gap. The CDR3 contains 15 residues. CDR3 nucleotides: TGTGCCAGCAGTCCAAGGACGGCCACCTACAATGAGCAGTTCTTC. Translation gives CASSPRTATYNEQFF.

This clonotype has more than one count but fewer than ten. The chain links TRBV19 to TRBJ1-1; tentatively, D is TRBD1 (6 bases). Germline V gene sequence: CDR1 LNHDA, CDR2 SQIVND (reference sequence). This CDR3 spans 17 amino acids. The V end lost 9 bases, the J end lost 0 bases, and 23 bases lay between the germline ends. The CDR3 protein is CASRPRGEGHMNTEAFF. As DNA, the CDR3 is TGTGCCAGCCGGCCACGAGGTGAGGGACACATGAACACTGAAGCTTTCTTT.

This clonotype has more than one count but fewer than ten. The V gene is TRBV5-1, the J gene TRBJ2-2; D is uncertain. Between the trimmed V and J ends, which lost 4 bases and 0 bases, there was a span of 7 bases. CDR3 size: 14 residues. The germline V gene has CDR1 SGHRS and CDR2 YFSETQ. The CDR3 DNA sequence: TGCGCCAGCAGCCAGACGGCGAACACCGGGGAGCTGTTTTTT. Protein product: CASSQTANTGELFF.

This clonotype was detected ten times or more. The chain carries TRBV7-9 and TRBJ2-1; the match to TRBD1 covers 12 bases. The CDR3 totals 19 residues. V lost 1 base, J lost 0 bases, and 7 bases stayed unmatched. The germline V gene has CDR1 SEHNR and CDR2 FQNEAQ (reference sequence). The CDR3 bases are TGTGCCAGCAGCTTAGGGGACAGGGGGCAAACGTTCTCCTACAATGAGCAGTTCTTC. Translation gives CASSLGDRGQTFSYNEQFF.

The genes are TRBV5-1 and TRBJ2-7; 11 nucleotides agree with TRBD1. Germline CDR1 SGHRS, CDR2 YFSETQ. The CDR3 is 13 residues long. The ends lost 8 bases at V and 4 bases at J; junction bases unmatched: 5. The CDR3 sequence: CASAGQGAYEQYF. The CDR3 DNA follows: TGCGCCAGTGCCGGACAGGGGGCGTACGAGCAGTACTTC.

This clonotype was counted between two and nine times. V usage is TRBV18 and J usage is TRBJ1-5; no clear D gene. V was pared by 6 bases and J by 4 bases, with 10 bases between. From germline, CDR1 is KGHSH and CDR2 LQKENI. The CDR3 is 13 amino acids. CDR3 sequence: CASSPDKNQPQHF. The CDR3, as DNA: TGTGCCAGCTCCCCCGACAAGAATCAGCCCCAGCATTTT.

This clonotype was observed at least ten times. The chain is built from TRBV5-1 and TRBJ1-6, with D possibly TRBD1 on 6 matching bases. V was pared by 2 bases and J by 6 bases, with 12 bases between. The CDR3 extends over 15 amino acids. Germline-derived CDR1 and CDR2 are SGHRS and YFSETQ. The CDR3 DNA is TGCGCCAGCAGCTTTAGGGAACAGGGTAATTCACCCCTCCACTTT. Translated: CASSFREQGNSPLHF.

This clonotype was detected a few times. The chain carries TRBV4-1 and TRBJ1-5; weak D call: TRBD1 (5 bases). The CDR3 contains 16 residues. V shed 0 bases and J shed 3 bases, with 12 bases lying between them. In germline, CDR1 is MGHRA, CDR2 YSYEKL. CDR3 coding DNA: TGCGCCAGCAGCCAAGAAGTGGGGCCCTTCAATCAGCCCCAGCATTTT. Amino acid sequence: CASSQEVGPFNQPQHF.

In its sample, this clonotype was seen a few times. This chain links TRBV11-2 with TRBJ2-3, with 10 bases that match TRBD2. With 5 bases clipped from V and 1 base from J, the junction kept 12 bases outside the gene matches. This CDR3 comprises 18 residues. CDR1 is SGHAT, CDR2 FQNNGV, per germline. CDR3 coding DNA: TGTGCCAGCAGCAAAGCGCTCTTCCTAGCGGGGGGCACAGATACGCAGTATTTT. This translates into CASSKALFLAGGTDTQYF.

This clonotype turned up a few times. This chain connects TRBV6-6 to TRBJ1-1; TRBD1 is a possible D gene (5 bases). The CDR3 totals 15 residues. Germline V gene data show CDR1 as MNHNY and CDR2 as SVGAGI (reference sequence). V lost 8 bases, J lost 6 bases, and 22 bases lay in between. In DNA form, the CDR3 reads TGTGCCAGCGAGTTCCCCGGGGGGGAAGGTTCTGAAGCTTTCTTT. Protein: CASEFPGGEGSEAFF.

At least ten counts were recorded for this clonotype. The chain carries TRBV9 and TRBJ1-2; no clear D gene. V lost 4 bases and J 0 bases, leaving 13 bases between the germline ends. The CDR3 runs to 15 residues. CDR1 SGDLS and CDR2 YYNGEE come from the germline V gene. The CDR3 sequence: CASSPPGPTNYGYTF. The CDR3 DNA sequence: TGTGCCAGCAGCCCCCCGGGTCCGACTAACTATGGCTACACCTTC.

There are a few counts of this clonotype. V gene TRBV29-1 combines with J gene TRBJ2-3; possible D gene TRBD1, 5 bases. This CDR3 has 15 amino acids. In germline, CDR1 is SQVTM, CDR2 ANQGSEA. V dropped 2 bases and J dropped 3 bases, with 15 bases sitting between them. DNA of the CDR3: TGCAGCGTTGAAAACGGCAGGGTCAAGACAGATACGCAGTATTTT. It translates to CSVENGRVKTDTQYF.

V is TRBV9 and J is TRBJ1-3; D is possibly TRBD1 (6 bases). This CDR3 contains 13 residues. V was cut by 4 bases and J by 9 bases, with 14 bases left in between. The germline V gene encodes CDR1 SGDLS and CDR2 YYNGEE. DNA for the CDR3: TGTGCCAGCAGCTTGACAGGAGGAGGCACCATATATTTT. Translation gives CASSLTGGGTIYF.

In DNA, the CDR3 is TGTGCCAGCAGATACGACTCAGGGGGCAACTACGAGCAGTACTTC. Its protein is CASRYDSGGNYEQYF. The gene calls are TRBV6-5 and TRBJ2-7, with TRBD1 matching over 8 bases. The CDR3 loop spans 15 amino acids. V shed 6 bases, J shed 3 bases, and the junction held 10 bases outside the gene matches. Germline V gene lookup returns CDR1 MNHEY and CDR2 SVGAGI.

This clonotype came up a few times. This chain joins TRBV5-5 and TRBJ1-2; D gene unclear. The CDR3 length is 13 residues. V was pared by 5 bases and J by 4 bases, with 12 bases between. Germline values: CDR1 SGHKS, CDR2 YYEKEE (reference sequence). CDR3 sequence: CASSLPTGYGYTF. As DNA, the CDR3 is TGTGCCAGCAGTTTGCCAACGGGCTATGGCTACACCTTC. Drawing the rest from reference TRBV5-5 and TRBJ1-2, the complete variable domain is DAGVTQSPTHLIKTRGQQVTLRCSPISGHKSVSWYQQVLGQGPQFIFQYYEKEERGRGNFPDRFSARQFPNYSSELNVNALLLGDSALYLCASSLPTGYGYTFGSGTRLTVV.

This clonotype has more than one count but fewer than ten. This chain links TRBV12-3 or TRBV12-4 with TRBJ2-5; D gene ambiguous. V lost 6 bases and J lost 4, with 6 bases in between. This CDR3 has 11 residues. The CDR3 DNA is TGTGCCAGCAGATCGCGAGAGACCCAGTACTTC. It is translated as CASRSRETQYF.

The rearrangement links TRBV16 to TRBJ2-7; D remains unclear. The CDR3 contains 15 residues. The V end was cut by 0 bases, the J end by 6 bases, with 15 bases between. Per germline, CDR1 KGHSY and CDR2 FQNENV. CDR3 nucleotides: TGTGCCAGCAGCCAATCGTTAGGTGGTTTGGGCGAGCAGTACTTC. Protein sequence: CASSQSLGGLGEQYF.

This chain uses TRBV27 with TRBJ2-1; D possibly corresponds to TRBD2 (6 bases). Trimming pared 3 bases from V and 0 bases from J, leaving 12 bases between. The CDR3 is made up of 16 amino acids. From germline, CDR1 is MNHEY and CDR2 SMNVEV (reference sequence). CDR3: CASSFSGVSSYNEQFF. For the CDR3, the DNA is TGTGCCAGCAGTTTTAGCGGTGTGAGCTCCTACAATGAGCAGTTCTTC.

This clonotype has ten or more counts. The rearrangement uses TRBV20-1 and TRBJ2-5, with 7 bases lining up with TRBD1. V shed 3 bases and J 7 bases; nucleotides not matched to a gene: 11. This CDR3 has 14 amino acids. CDR1 and CDR2 from the germline V gene are DFQATT and SNEGSKA (reference sequence). This chain's CDR3 is CSARETGLWGTQYF. The CDR3 DNA reads TGCAGTGCTAGGGAGACAGGGCTCTGGGGGACCCAGTACTTC.

This clonotype came up many times. CDR3 in amino acids: CASSTPGSQETQYF. The CDR3 region has the DNA TGTGCCAGCTCCACTCCGGGGTCCCAAGAGACCCAGTACTTC. The rearrangement links TRBV18 to TRBJ2-5; D might be TRBD2 (5 bases). Trimming stripped 6 bases from V and 1 base from J, with 12 bases between. Germline lookup yields CDR1 KGHSH and CDR2 LQKENI. This CDR3 spans 14 amino acids.

In this sample, this clonotype turned up a few times. As DNA, the CDR3 is TGTGCCAGCAGTTACTCGAAGGGACTAGCGGGGCTTAGCGTTACGAATGAGCAGTTCTTC. Its translation is CASSYSKGLAGLSVTNEQFF. The chain has TRBV6-2 or TRBV6-3 and TRBJ2-1, with 13 bases lining up with TRBD2. V lost 0 bases to trimming and J lost 7 bases; unmatched junction nucleotides: 15. The length of the CDR3 is 20 residues. Per the germline V gene, CDR1 is MNHEY and CDR2 is SVGEGT.

This clonotype was picked up many times. This chain uses TRBV20-1 with TRBJ2-7; D is ambiguous. The length of the CDR3 is 16 residues. Germline CDR1 DFQATT, CDR2 SNEGSKA (reference sequence). V was cut by 0 bases and J by 3 bases, with 18 bases left in between. The CDR3 spells CSARDDLEGKGYEQYF. CDR3 DNA sequence: TGCAGTGCTAGAGATGATTTGGAAGGGAAGGGCTACGAGCAGTACTTC.

This clonotype was counted between two and nine times. This chain connects TRBV5-6 to TRBJ1-2; no clear D. Germline CDR1 SGHDT, CDR2 YYEEEE. The CDR3 has 15 residues. V lost 6 bases and J lost 6, with 21 bases in between. DNA of the CDR3: TGTGCCAGCATCCACCCCTCCGCAGGCCTCCATGGCTACACCTTC. Protein sequence: CASIHPSAGLHGYTF. The entire variable domain, with the rest obtained from reference TRBV5-6 and TRBJ1-2, is as follows: DAGVTQSPTHLIKTRGQQVTLRCSPKSGHDTVSWYQQALGQGPQFIFQYYEEEERQRGNFPDRFSGHQFPNYSSELNVNALLLGDSALYLCASIHPSAGLHGYTFGSGTRLTVV.

The genes are TRBV5-1 and TRBJ2-5; D gene unclear. Germline V gives CDR1 SGHRS, CDR2 YFSETQ. The germline V and J ends were trimmed by 2 bases and 5 bases, with 7 bases remaining between them. The CDR3 has 12 residues. CDR3 amino acids: CASSFGFETQYF. The CDR3 DNA reads TGCGCCAGCAGCTTTGGGTTCGAGACCCAGTACTTC. Full variable domain (outside the CDR3, taken from reference TRBV5-1 and TRBJ2-5): KAGVTQTPRYLIKTRGQQVTLSCSPISGHRSVSWYQQTPGQGLQFLFEYFSETQRNKGNFPGRFSGRQFSNSRSEMNVSTLELGDSALYLCASSFGFETQYFGPGTRLLVL.

This clonotype has a handful of counts. This CDR3 is CASSPRGTQAFF. As DNA, the CDR3 is TGCGCCAGCAGCCCCAGGGGTACTCAAGCTTTCTTT. The V call is TRBV5-1, the J call TRBJ1-1; a weak D match, TRBD1 (6 bases). This CDR3 has 12 amino acids. V shed 4 bases and J shed 9 bases, with 13 bases lying between them. Per germline, CDR1 SGHRS and CDR2 YFSETQ.

This clonotype was seen more than once but under ten times. The gene calls are TRBV9 and TRBJ1-1, with D hard to call. CDR3 length: 14 amino acids. Looked up from germline, CDR1 is SGDLS and CDR2 is YYNGEE. The germline V and J ends were trimmed by 4 bases and 1 base, with 11 bases remaining between them. This CDR3 reads CASSLPPQNTEAFF. The CDR3 DNA reads TGTGCCAGCAGCCTCCCCCCACAGAACACTGAAGCTTTCTTT.

This clonotype was observed a handful of times. The chain is built from TRBV7-2 and TRBJ2-5; D may match TRBD1 or TRBD2 (6 bases each). The CDR3 is 14 amino acids. The germline CDR1 and CDR2 sequences are SGHTA and FQGNSA. With 8 bases removed from V and 4 bases from J, the gap between germline ends came to 17 bases. CDR3 bases: TGTGCCAGCGGCCGGGGGCGCCAGGCAGAGACCCAGTACTTC. Protein: CASGRGRQAETQYF.